This T cell receptor beta chain came from a study of T-cell memory formation after mild COVID-19. Sample barcodes and UMIs were carried by the TCR alpha and TCR beta cDNA libraries that 5'RACE generated with constant-segment primers. One entry per CDR3 protein results from TCRdb running MiXCR on the 5' RACE reads. Of roughly 200,000 distinct CDR3 sequences in the sample, about a sixth were seen once. The CDR3 length is 12 residues. Germline V gene sequence: CDR1 LNHNV, CDR2 YYDKDF (reference sequence). Trimming left V 1 base short and J 5 bases short, with 5 bases between. This rearrangement joins TRBV15 to TRBJ2-5; no definite D call. The clonotype originates from an adult woman who had mild COVID-19 (a few samples of this study predate the infection). Cell type and time point are not known. The sample taken for sequencing was PBMCs or a T cell subset sorted from them (not recorded which). The CDR3 DNA reads as TGTGCCACCAGCAGAGTTTCGGAGACCCAGTACTTC. Protein product: CATSRVSETQYF. Based on the CDR3 plus reference TRBV15 and TRBJ2-5, the full variable domain is DAMVIQNPRYQVTQFGKPVTLSCSQTLNHNVMYWYQQKSSQAPKLLFHYYDKDFNNEADTPDNFQSRRPNTSFCFLDIRSPGLGDTAMYLCATSRVSETQYFGPGTRLLVL.